A selection of T cell receptor beta chains follows, all from one sample in a study of OX40 agonist ivuxolimab in advanced cancers. Assay used: immunoSEQ multiplex PCR; TCRdb lists only in-frame clones, some missing. Among around 78,000 clones listed, approximately 90% were seen once. This sample comprised CD4+ or CD8+ T cells sorted from blood, obtained in a trial of the OX40 agonist ivuxolimab. The origin of the receptors is an adult with an advanced solid tumor such as melanoma, head and neck, liver or kidney cancer. CDR3s include the opening cysteine and the closing phenylalanine or tryptophan. A D gene is named only where the DNA matches it firmly. Part of the rows lack a size; the others show once, few, many or a class for expanded clones.

j_gene | v_gene | d_gene | abundance | CDR3nt | CDR3aa
TRBJ1-3 | TRBV5-1 | - | - | TGCGCCAGCACCCTGGACAACTCTGGAAACACCATATATTTT | CASTLDNSGNTIYF
TRBJ2-3 | TRBV10-1 | - | once | TGCGCCAGCAGTGATGGAGCAGGGACGACGCCAGATACGCAGTATTTT | CASSDGAGTTPDTQYF
TRBJ2-3 | TRBV4-1 | TRBD2 | - | TGCGCCAGCAGCGGACGACTAGCGGGAGGGCCAGATACGCAGTATTTT | CASSGRLAGGPDTQYF
TRBJ2-2 | TRBV5-1 | - | - | TGCGCCAGCGGCCCCCGTTCCCGGGACGCCGGGGAGCTGTTTTTT | CASGPRSRDAGELFF
TRBJ2-5 | TRBV5-1 | TRBD1 | - | TGCGCCAGCAGCCCCAGACAGGGGGCGGGAGAGACCCAGTACTTC | CASSPRQGAGETQYF
TRBJ2-5 | TRBV19 | TRBD1 | - | TGTGCCACCTCTCGGGGACAGGGGTGGGAGACCCAGTACTTC | CATSRGQGWETQYF
TRBJ2-1 | TRBV5-1 | - | - | TGCGCCAGCAGCTTGTCTAGCGCCGCCCCTTACAATGAGCAGTTCTTC | CASSLSSAAPYNEQFF
TRBJ1-1 | TRBV19 | - | - | TGTGCCAGTATCCCCAGGGGTATGAACACTGAAGCTTTCTTT | CASIPRGMNTEAFF
TRBJ2-5 | TRBV5-1 | - | - | TGCGCCAGCAGCTTCAATGCCCTCCAAGAGACCCAGTACTTC | CASSFNALQETQYF
TRBJ2-1 | TRBV9 | TRBD2 | - | TGTGCCAGCAGCCCACATCGTAGCGGGAGGGCCGGGGGTGAGCAGTTCTTC | CASSPHRSGRAGGEQFF
TRBJ1-1 | TRBV2 | - | - | TGTGCCAGCACCACTCCCAGACAGGCGGTCCACATGAACACTGAAGCTTTCTTT | CASTTPRQAVHMNTEAFF
TRBJ2-7 | TRBV7-8 | - | - | TGTGCCAGCAGCTTACCCCTTGGTTCCTACGAGCAGTACTTC | CASSLPLGSYEQYF
TRBJ1-1 | TRBV6-5 | TRBD1 | - | TGTGCCAGCAGCAGACAGGGGGGGAACACTGAAGCTTTCTTT | CASSRQGGNTEAFF
TRBJ1-1 | TRBV11-2 | - | - | TGTGCCAGCAGCTTGTGGGGGCGGGACACTGAAGCTTTCTTT | CASSLWGRDTEAFF
TRBJ1-2 | TRBV28 | - | - | TGTGCCAGCAGTTTAACAGGGCGGTATGGCTACACCTTC | CASSLTGRYGYTF
TRBJ1-2 | TRBV15 | - | - | TGTGCCGTCCGGGGAGGGGACAACTATGGCTACACCTTC | CAVRGGDNYGYTF
TRBJ1-5 | TRBV19 | - | - | TGTGCCAGTAGTATTTCGCAGGGCGGGACCCAGCATTTT | CASSISQGGTQHF
TRBJ2-7 | TRBV6-1 | TRBD1 | - | TGTGCCAGCAGTCCCTCAGACAGGGGGCAAGAGCAGTACTTC | CASSPSDRGQEQYF
TRBJ1-1 | TRBV19 | - | - | TGTGCCAGTACCCTAGGGGCCGGGTCGAGGGGCACTGAAGCTTTCTTT | CASTLGAGSRGTEAFF
TRBJ2-7 | TRBV10-3 | - | - | TGTGCCATCAGTGCCCCTAGGTCCCCCTACGAGCAGTACTTC | CAISAPRSPYEQYF
TRBJ1-1 | TRBV6-5 | - | - | TGTGCCAGCAGTTACTTTGACACGACTGAAGCTTTCTTT | CASSYFDTTEAFF
TRBJ2-1 | TRBV11-2 | TRBD2 | - | TGTGCCAGCAGCGCACCGCGGGGGAGAAGCAATGAGCAGTTCTTC | CASSAPRGRSNEQFF
TRBJ2-7 | TRBV25-1 | TRBD2 | - | TGTGCCAGCGGATGGACTAGCGGGAGGGCCCACGAGCAGTACTTC | CASGWTSGRAHEQYF
TRBJ1-4 | TRBV19 | TRBD1 | - | TGTGCCAGTAGTATTCGGACAGGGGGCCAGGGTTTAGAGGAAAGGCCAAACGGTAATGAAAAACTGTTTTTT | CASSIRTGGQGLEERPNGNEKLFF